A selection of T cell receptor beta chains follows, all from one sample in a study of T cells after yellow fever vaccination. TCRdb fed the 5' RACE reads into MiXCR, producing one record per CDR3 protein. The sample contains hundreds of thousands of distinct CDR3 sequences, approximately 13% of which appear only once. This material consisted of PBMCs, taken on the day of the yellow fever booster vaccination. These receptors were obtained from a man under 40 who received the YFV17D yellow fever vaccine. The CDR3 runs from the conserved cysteine through the conserved F or W. The D gene is left open where the match is weak. Clone size is not always given. Where it is, it says once, few, many or a class for expanded clones.

>few|.|TRBV18|TRBJ2-7
TGTGCCAGCTCAGACAGGAACACCTACGAGCAGTACTTC
CASSDRNTYEQYF
>.|.|TRBV6-5|TRBJ2-5
TGTGCCAGCAGTTACCACCCCGACGGAGAGACCCAGTACTTC
CASSYHPDGETQYF
>.|TRBD2|TRBV24-1|TRBJ2-1
TGTGCCACCAGTGATTTGCACCCGTGGGCGGGAGGGATCGATGAGCAGTTCTTC
CATSDLHPWAGGIDEQFF
>.|.|TRBV18|TRBJ2-2
TGTGCCAGCTCACCAGCCCGGAGGGCCAACACCGGGGAGCTGTTTTTT
CASSPARRANTGELFF
>many|.|TRBV20-1|TRBJ1-5
TGCAGTGCCACCCTATCAGGGGTTGGGCAGCCCCAGCATTTT
CSATLSGVGQPQHF
>.|TRBD1|TRBV27|TRBJ1-5
TGTGCCAGCAGTTTAGGACAGGGGGTCTTGAGCAATCAGCCCCAGCATTTT
CASSLGQGVLSNQPQHF
>few|.|TRBV4-2|TRBJ1-1
TGTGCCAGCAGCCCGGAAACTGGGATAGGGGCTTTCTTT
CASSPETGIGAFF
>.|.|TRBV20-1|TRBJ2-1
TGCAGTGCTTTGTCAGGTTTTGAGCAGTTCTTC
CSALSGFEQFF
>once|TRBD2|TRBV11-1|TRBJ2-3
TGTGCCAGCAGGCCCAGGGCTAGCGGACGAAAGGGCACAGATACGCAGTATTTT
CASRPRASGRKGTDTQYF
>.|TRBD2|TRBV30|TRBJ2-7
TGTGCCCGGGGCAACGGCGGGAGCTCCTACGAGCAGTACTTC
CARGNGGSSYEQYF
>.|TRBD1|TRBV10-3|TRBJ2-3
TGTGCCATCAGTGAGCTCACAGGGGGCCCCACAGATACGCAGTATTTT
CAISELTGGPTDTQYF